A selection of T cell receptor beta chains follows, all from one sample in a study of technical replicates of blood from a few donors. The method was immunoSEQ multiplex PCR; TCRdb's version includes in-frame clones alone and lacks a portion of them. The sample includes around 80,000 clones, about 92% seen only once; the top ten take under 0.3%. Sequenced input: T cells isolated from PBMCs. Receptors originate from a human donor in good health. Both conserved end residues are part of each CDR3. D genes are given only for firm matches. A row's size may be missing; if present it is once, few, many or a size class.

TRBJ2-7,TRBV7-6,.,.,CASSLPGDEQYF,TGTGCCAGCAGCTTGCCGGGGGACGAGCAGTACTTC
TRBJ1-1,TRBV9,.,TRBD1,CASSSGQGATEAFF,TGTGCCAGCAGCTCAGGACAGGGGGCGACTGAAGCTTTCTTT
TRBJ1-1,TRBV19,few,TRBD1,CASSIRQGEAFF,TGTGCCAGTAGTATCCGACAGGGTGAAGCTTTCTTT
TRBJ1-2,TRBV18,.,.,CASSPQGMIYGYTF,TGTGCCAGCTCACCACAGGGGATGATCTATGGCTACACCTTC
TRBJ2-3,TRBV2,.,.,CASMDGGAADTQYF,TGTGCCAGCATGGATGGGGGGGCCGCAGATACGCAGTATTTT
TRBJ1-1,TRBV19,.,.,CASSIELDSSQEAFF,TGTGCCAGTAGTATAGAACTGGACTCCTCGCAAGAAGCTTTCTTT
TRBJ2-7,TRBV2,once,.,CASSVGSSYEQYF,TGTGCCAGCAGTGTGGGCAGCTCCTACGAGCAGTACTTC
TRBJ1-1,TRBV27,.,.,CASSLGGMNTEAFF,TGTGCCAGCAGTTTAGGAGGTATGAACACTGAAGCTTTCTTT
TRBJ2-7,TRBV18,.,.,CASSPGTGDEQYF,TGTGCCAGCTCACCCGGGACTGGGGACGAGCAGTACTTC
TRBJ1-5,TRBV6-1,once,TRBD1,CASSTDRVRPQHF,TGTGCCAGCAGTACCGACAGGGTGCGACCCCAGCATTTT
TRBJ1-4,TRBV7-2,.,TRBD1,CASSDPGQGDEKLFF,TGTGCCAGCAGCGACCCGGGACAGGGGGATGAAAAACTGTTTTTT
TRBJ2-3,TRBV4-2,.,TRBD2,CASSPTGLVLDTQYF,TGTGCCAGCAGCCCGACGGGACTAGTTCTGGATACGCAGTATTTT
TRBJ2-2,TRBV27,.,.,CASSTSRAAGELFF,TGTGCCAGCAGTACTAGCCGAGCAGCCGGGGAGCTGTTTTTT
TRBJ2-7,TRBV5-1,.,TRBD1,CASSPGRTGDLDEQYF,TGCGCCAGCAGCCCGGGGCGTACAGGGGATTTGGACGAGCAGTACTTC
TRBJ1-6,TRBV6-6,.,TRBD1,CASSGLGQGYNSPLHF,TGTGCCAGCAGCGGACTAGGACAGGGTTATAATTCACCCCTCCACTTT
TRBJ1-1,TRBV7-9,.,TRBD1,CASRLGRGQGDTEAFF,TGTGCCAGCAGATTAGGCCGGGGACAGGGGGACACTGAAGCTTTCTTT
TRBJ2-4,TRBV7-6,.,.,CASSLPGLAKNIQYF,TGTGCCAGCAGCCTTCCAGGTCTAGCCAAAAACATTCAGTACTTC
TRBJ1-2,TRBV28,.,TRBD1,CAIWTGSFYGYTF,TGTGCCATCTGGACAGGGAGCTTCTATGGCTACACCTTC
TRBJ1-2,TRBV29-1,.,.,CSVGEENGYTF,TGCAGCGTGGGGGAGGAAAATGGCTACACCTTC
TRBJ1-1,TRBV6-1,once,TRBD1,CASSGDRGPAFF,TGTGCCAGCAGTGGTGACAGGGGTCCAGCTTTCTTT
TRBJ2-7,TRBV5-1,once,TRBD2,CASRPRPQGGYEQYF,TGCGCCAGCAGACCCCGCCCGCAGGGAGGGTACGAGCAGTACTTC
TRBJ2-7,TRBV18,once,TRBD2,CASSPGTRFDEQYF,TGTGCCAGCTCACCCGGGACTAGATTTGACGAGCAGTACTTC
TRBJ2-7,TRBV5-4,.,TRBD2,CASSTKTSEFPYEQYF,TGTGCCAGCAGTACCAAGACTAGCGAATTTCCCTACGAGCAGTACTTC
TRBJ2-2,TRBV7-7,once,TRBD2,CASSPRGLAFDANTGELFF,TGTGCCAGCAGCCCGCGGGGACTAGCCTTCGACGCGAACACCGGGGAGCTGTTTTTT
TRBJ2-7,TRBV19,.,.,CASNPGPSYEQYF,TGTGCCAGTAATCCAGGGCCCTCCTACGAGCAGTACTTC
TRBJ2-2,TRBV5-1,.,.,CASSLAVAVGTGELFF,TGCGCCAGCAGCTTGGCCGTAGCGGTCGGAACCGGGGAGCTGTTTTTT
TRBJ1-2,TRBV11-2,.,.,CASSPGEEHGYTF,TGTGCCAGCAGCCCCGGGGAGGAACATGGCTACACCTTC
TRBJ2-3,TRBV7-9,.,.,CASSLEGRSTDTQYF,TGTGCCAGCAGCTTAGAAGGGAGATCCACAGATACGCAGTATTTT
TRBJ1-4,TRBV18,.,TRBD1,CASSPSGQGNEKLFF,TGTGCCAGCTCGCCTTCGGGACAGGGAAATGAAAAACTGTTTTTT
TRBJ1-1,TRBV5-1,.,.,CASSLRPEGDLTRTEAFF,TGCGCCAGCAGCTTGCGGCCCGAGGGGGATTTAACGCGGACTGAAGCTTTCTTT
TRBJ1-2,TRBV4-1,.,.,CASSQDSWGEGVYGYTF,TGCGCCAGCAGCCAAGATTCTTGGGGGGAAGGAGTCTATGGCTACACCTTC
TRBJ1-5,TRBV23-1,.,TRBD1,CASPHDRGWQPQHF,TGCGCCAGCCCCCATGACAGGGGATGGCAGCCCCAGCATTTT
TRBJ2-1,TRBV6-6,.,TRBD2,CASSRAGGPHEQFF,TGTGCCAGCAGCAGAGCGGGGGGGCCACACGAGCAGTTCTTC
TRBJ2-5,TRBV29-1,.,.,CSVEGERETQYF,TGCAGCGTTGAAGGGGAGAGAGAGACCCAGTACTTC
TRBJ2-6,TRBV4-2,.,TRBD1,CASSQRHGTDLISGANVLTF,TGTGCCAGCAGCCAACGCCACGGGACAGACTTGATCTCTGGGGCCAACGTCCTGACTTTC
TRBJ2-7,TRBV29-1,.,TRBD1,CSVSPGQGAYEQYF,TGCAGCGTCTCTCCGGGACAGGGGGCCTACGAGCAGTACTTC
TRBJ2-2,TRBV6-1,.,.,CASSEPAGATGELFF,TGTGCCAGCAGTGAACCGGCGGGGGCAACCGGGGAGCTGTTTTTT
TRBJ1-5,TRBV4-1,.,.,CASSHCLAGWWNQPQHF,TGCGCCAGCAGCCATTGTCTTGCAGGGTGGTGGAATCAGCCCCAGCATTTT
TRBJ2-1,TRBV19,.,TRBD2,CASRELAGDYNEQFF,TGTGCCAGTAGAGAGCTAGCGGGGGACTACAATGAGCAGTTCTTC
TRBJ2-1,TRBV29-1,.,.,CSVVLATYNEQFF,TGCAGCGTTGTGCTAGCGACCTACAATGAGCAGTTCTTC
TRBJ2-5,TRBV11-3,.,TRBD1,CASSPRQGRETQYF,TGTGCCAGCAGCCCAAGACAGGGTAGGGAGACCCAGTACTTC
TRBJ2-3,TRBV27,.,TRBD2,CASSTHWGGRGSTDTQYF,TGTGCCAGCAGTACCCATTGGGGCGGGAGGGGGAGCACAGATACGCAGTATTTT
TRBJ1-2,TRBV14,.,.,CASSPARGVGYTF,TGTGCCAGCAGCCCTGCCCGCGGGGTGGGCTACACCTTC
TRBJ1-2,TRBV18,.,.,CASSRGGNFRANYGYTF,TGTGCCAGCTCGCGAGGGGGAAATTTTCGAGCTAACTATGGCTACACCTTC
TRBJ2-5,TRBV6-6,once,.,CASGAPEETQYF,TGTGCCAGCGGAGCCCCGGAAGAGACCCAGTACTTC
TRBJ2-1,TRBV7-9,.,TRBD2,CASSLKRLAGSSYNEQFF,TGTGCCAGCAGCTTGAAAAGACTAGCGGGGAGCTCCTACAATGAGCAGTTCTTC
TRBJ2-1,TRBV11-3,.,TRBD1,CASSFSGGNEQFF,TGTGCCAGCAGCTTCTCAGGGGGTAATGAGCAGTTCTTC
TRBJ1-1,TRBV7-6,.,.,CASSLGGGTEAFF,TGTGCCAGCAGCCTAGGGGGAGGCACTGAAGCTTTCTTT
TRBJ2-5,TRBV5-4,.,TRBD2,CASSLNEGLADQETQYF,TGTGCCAGCAGCTTAAATGAAGGACTAGCGGACCAAGAGACCCAGTACTTC
TRBJ2-1,TRBV4-2,.,TRBD2,CASSQPNSGGFDNEQFF,TGTGCCAGCAGCCAACCGAATAGCGGGGGCTTCGACAATGAGCAGTTCTTC
TRBJ2-7,TRBV2,few,.,CATTSTQADEQYF,TGTGCCACGACCTCGACACAGGCGGACGAGCAGTACTTC